This T cell receptor (beta chain) was recorded in a study of cytotoxic CD8 clonotypes in ibrutinib-treated CLL. CDR3 length: 12 amino acids. Germline V gene data show CDR1 as LNHNV and CDR2 as YYDKDF (reference sequence). Trimming shortened V by 3 bases and J by 7 bases, and 9 bases separated the two germline ends. Study-wide results and caveats: Investigators sampled sustained-remission and progressing patients at differing times. Baseline clonality exceeded age-matched healthy donors and tracked circulating CD8+ T-cell counts. Clonality rose at ibrutinib response, held steady in sustained remission, and fell toward baseline at progression. There were few public clonotypes, and on treatment they contracted or stayed stable.

TCRdb keeps only in-frame clones here, not all; method: immunoSEQ multiplex PCR. The profile shows some 300,000 clones, more than 65% of them singletons. With respect to this clone: Its antigen is unidentified.

The sequence derives from a human donor with chronic lymphocytic leukemia. J is TRBJ2-5 and V is TRBV15; D ambiguous. The specimen comprised PBMCs, sampled before ibrutinib treatment. The chain's CDR3 is CATSSGLGTQYF. CDR3 in DNA: TGTGCCACCAGCAGTGGCCTGGGGACCCAGTACTTC.